This TCR beta chain was identified during a study of blood T cells in healthy people across ages. Study as a whole: With template switching, about one barcoded beta molecule was captured per two T cells.

PCR was performed a second time for about 7 to 12 cycles using a sample-barcoded 5' primer and a J-beta primer mix. There were at least 2.5 million CDR3-containing paired-end reads obtained from each sample. MiXCR was run by TCRdb on the 5' RACE reads, yielding one entry per CDR3 protein. The top ten clones hold 10% to 15% of a sample with approximately 940,000 distinct CDR3 sequences, under 50% of them seen once. Concerning this clonotype itself: As yet, its antigen is unknown.

Whole-study results and caveats: Changes seen in expanded clonotypes were possibly confounded by donor CMV status left unknown.

The receptor was isolated from a man in his thirties or forties in good health. The source material was blood.

As DNA, the CDR3 is TGCAGCGTTGTACCCGAGCAAACCTACGAGCAGTACTTC. Translating it yields CSVVPEQTYEQYF. The rearrangement joins TRBV29-1 to TRBJ2-7; D is uncertain. Trimming left V 4 bases short and J 2 bases short, with 12 bases between. This CDR3 has 13 residues. Germline V CDR1 and CDR2: SQVTM, ANQGSEA.